The 13 T cell receptor beta chains presented below share a single source sample, sequenced in a study of tumor and adjacent non-tumor tissue in lung cancer listed by TCRdb under 2018. The protocol used for the library was multiplex PCR. Sequenced on an Illumina HiSeq 2500. TCRbeta libraries were constructed through three rounds of nested PCR with primers (Table S4) according to protocols modified from ARM-PCR. In-frame beta chains were kept once TCRdb had trimmed the public reads at Q25 with fastp and called clones with MiXCR. Rows matching on CDR3 protein sequence are summarized as one entry with the most common DNA and genes. This sample comprises under 75,000 distinct CDR3 sequences, nearly 70% of them detected only once. Of the sample, about a quarter is held by the ten largest clones. Bulk unsorted tissue served as the source for RNA extraction, and RNA quality was assessed using a NanoDrop ND-1000 and an Agilent 2100. Distant non-tumor tissue taken more than 3 cm from the tumor edge was used as the normal lung sample.

The sequenced material came from distant non-tumor lung tissue. Receptor source: a woman aged 45-59 years with non-small cell lung cancer.

This clonotype turned up a few times. The CDR3 loop is CASSRSVNTEAFF. The CDR3 DNA reads TGTGCCAGCAGCCGCTCCGTGAACACTGAAGCTTTCTTT. The chain links TRBV7-3 to TRBJ1-1, with unresolved D. V was cut by 5 bases and J by 0 bases, with 7 bases left in between. The CDR3 is made up of 13 amino acids. CDR1 and CDR2 (germline): SGHTA, FQGTGA. Using reference TRBV7-3 and TRBJ1-1 for the parts outside the CDR3, the full variable domain is GAGVSQTPSNKVTEKGKYVELRCDPISGHTALYWYRQSLGQGPEFLIYFQGTGAADDSGLPNDRFFAVRPEGSVSTLKIQRTERGDSAVYLCASSRSVNTEAFFGQGTRLTVV.

This chain uses TRBV20-1 with TRBJ2-1; either TRBD1 or TRBD2 may fit D (6 bases each). Germline V gives CDR1 DFQATT, CDR2 SNEGSKA (reference sequence). This CDR3 spans 19 amino acids. Trimming left V 7 bases short and J 2 bases short, with 30 bases between. The CDR3 region is CSVPPLTGLSGNTYNEQFF. The CDR3 DNA reads as TGCAGTGTTCCACCGCTGACAGGTCTTAGCGGAAATACCTACAATGAGCAGTTCTTC.

The V and J genes are TRBV14 and TRBJ2-7; D remains unclear. CDR3 length: 18 residues. Trimming took off 0 bases at V and 4 bases at J, with 22 bases between the two ends. CDR1 is SGHDN, CDR2 FVKESK, per germline. The CDR3 sequence: CASSQDRGLADESYEQYF. The DNA for the CDR3 is TGTGCCAGCAGCCAAGATCGTGGTTTAGCTGATGAATCGTACGAGCAGTACTTC.

A word on this clonotype: Its ends do not fully match the called genes, so a read error is possible. CDR3 in amino acids: CASSRQGVTVELFF. Here the CDR3 DNA reads TGTGCCAGCAGCCGACAGGGGGTAACCGTGGAGCTGTTTTTT. The chain is built from TRBV6-2 or TRBV6-3 and TRBJ2-2; 9 positions agree with TRBD1. Per the germline V gene, CDR1 is MNHEY and CDR2 is SVGEGT. CDR3 size: 14 residues.

This clonotype occurred a few times. The CDR3, as DNA: TGTGCTGGCAGCCGGATGATATTAGCGGGGGACAATGAGCAGTTCTTC. This translates into CAGSRMILAGDNEQFF. V gene TRBV11-2 combines with J gene TRBJ2-1, with 9 positions matching TRBD2. The CDR3 length is 16 residues. Germline lookup yields CDR1 SGHAT and CDR2 FQNNGV.

Worth noting for this clonotype: An end of the junction differs from the germline gene, which may be a read error. The chain carries TRBV12-3 or TRBV12-4 and TRBJ2-7; D remains ambiguous. This CDR3 spans 11 amino acids. CDR3 DNA sequence: TGCGCCGGCAGTCGAGACTACGAGCAGTACTTC. Its translation: CAGSRDYEQYF.

With regard to this clonotype: No conserved phenylalanine or tryptophan ends this CDR3, so it is likely a read error. The gene calls are TRBV5-6 and TRBJ2-1; 7 bases match TRBD2. Per the germline V gene, CDR1 is SGHDT and CDR2 is YYEEEE. J gave up 5 bases and V 8 bases, and 13 bases lay outside the gene matches. CDR3 length equals 15 residues. The CDR3 loop reads CASSPSPSGNNEQFL. CDR3 DNA: TGTGCCAGTAGCCCCTCACCTAGCGGCAACAATGAGCAGTTCTTA.

For this clonotype: This clone may be a read error of a much larger clone one base away. This chain uses TRBV6-2 or TRBV6-3 with TRBJ2-7; D uncertain. V was pared by 5 bases and J by 3 bases, with 8 bases between. This CDR3 is 12 amino acids long. Germline V CDR1 and CDR2: MNHEY, SVGEGT. The CDR3 loop reads CASSQISYEQYF. The CDR3 DNA sequence: TGTGCCAGCAGTCAAATTAGCTACGAGCAGTACTTC.

With regard to this clonotype: A much larger clone differs by one base, so this may be a read error. J is TRBJ2-5 and V is TRBV6-2 or TRBV6-3; tentatively, D is TRBD2 (5 bases). Germline loops: CDR1 MNHEY, CDR2 SVGEGT. V was cut by 6 bases and J by 6 bases, with 17 bases left in between. The CDR3 is 14 residues long. CDR3 residues: CASRYAASGKTQYF. The CDR3 bases are TGTGCCAGCAGATATGCAGCCTCCGGGAAGACCCAGTACTTC.

Comment on this clonotype: A much bigger clone sits one base away, suggesting this may be a read error. The chain joins TRBV4-2 to TRBJ2-6; 7 bases map to TRBD1. Germline CDR1 is LGHNA and CDR2 is YNFKEQ. This CDR3 has 18 residues. The CDR3 bases are TGTGCCAGCAGCCCAAAAGGGGGCGTGAGCTCTGGGGCCAACGTCCTGGCTTTC. It codes for CASSPKGGVSSGANVLAF.

The V gene is TRBV28, the J gene TRBJ2-7; D not certain. V was trimmed by 2 bases and J by 6 bases, leaving 8 bases between them. Germline lookup yields CDR1 MDHEN and CDR2 SYDVKM. The CDR3 sequence is 12 residues long. The DNA of the CDR3 is TGTGCCAGCAGTTTACCCTTCCTCGAGCAGTACTTC. Translation: CASSLPFLEQYF.

On this clonotype itself: Since the CDR3 does not end with the conserved phenylalanine or tryptophan, this likely comes from a read error. The chain carries TRBV29-1 and TRBJ1-5, with no clear D. Germline V lookup: CDR1 SQVTM, CDR2 ANQGSEA. CDR3 length equals 13 residues. V lost 4 bases and J 3 bases, leaving 10 bases between the germline ends. In nucleotides, the CDR3 is TGCAGCGTTGTTCACGGGTCCAATCAGCCCCAGCATATT. It yields the protein CSVVHGSNQPQHI.

A note on this clonotype: The junction and the germline gene differ at one end; a read error may be behind it. This chain connects TRBV5-1 to TRBJ2-3; D is uncertain. This CDR3 comprises 15 residues. Germline V gene lookup returns CDR1 SGHRS and CDR2 YFSETQ. The CDR3 region has the DNA TGCACCAGCAGACTTGGGTCGCGGAACACAGATACGCAGTATTTT. It is translated as CTSRLGSRNTDTQYF.